The 10 T cell receptor beta chains reported below all come from one sample, sequenced in a study of blood T cells in healthy people across ages. Alongside a J-beta primer mix, a sample-barcoded 5' primer served in a second PCR lasting about 6 to 12 cycles. TCRdb used MiXCR to reprocess the 5' RACE reads, holding one entry per CDR3 protein. The sample carries about 800,000 distinct CDR3 sequences, around a quarter recorded once. The data also belong to a second study, concerning T cells of mothers and their children.

Sequencing was done on a sample of blood. The origin of the receptors is a boy aged 5 to 17 in good health.

This chain uses TRBV3-1 with TRBJ2-5; TRBD2 is a possible D gene (6 bases). TRBJ2-1 explains the end of the DNA better; the J call may be wrong. Germline CDR1 and CDR2: LGHDT and YNNKEL (reference sequence). This CDR3 region has 15 residues. The CDR3 loop reads CASSRSLAGNNEQFF. DNA for the CDR3: TGTGCCAGCAGCCGTTCACTGGCGGGGAACAATGAGCAGTTCTTC.

This clonotype came up a few times. V gene TRBV28 combines with J gene TRBJ2-5; 13 nucleotides match TRBD2. J lost 2 bases, V lost 6 bases, and 9 bases had no gene match. Germline lookup yields CDR1 MDHEN and CDR2 SYDVKM. The CDR3 consists of 17 residues. In DNA, the CDR3 is TGTGCCAGCAGCCCCCGACTAGCGGGAGGTCGGCAAGAGACCCAGTACTTC. Amino acid sequence: CASSPRLAGGRQETQYF.

The V and J genes are TRBV4-3 and TRBJ2-3; TRBD2 matches at 11 bases. This CDR3 has 16 amino acids. The germline CDR1 and CDR2 sequences are LGHNA and YSLEER. J lost 3 bases, V lost 4 bases, and 6 bases had no gene match. In DNA form, the CDR3 reads TGCGCCAGCAGCCTGACTAGCGGGACTGGAACAGATACGCAGTATTTT. Translation gives CASSLTSGTGTDTQYF.

This chain connects TRBV12-3 or TRBV12-4 to TRBJ2-4; 8 nucleotides match TRBD1. The CDR3 has 14 amino acids. The ends lost 4 bases at V and 8 bases at J; junction bases unmatched: 7. CDR3 bases: TGTGCCAGCAGTTCCAGGGGGCGGGAAGACATTCAGTACTTC. It codes for CASSSRGREDIQYF.

This clonotype was counted a few times. The chain recombines TRBV7-9 with TRBJ2-3; TRBD2 aligns across 10 bases. V shed 5 bases and J 4 bases; nucleotides not matched to a gene: 9. The CDR3 contains 16 residues. Germline loops: CDR1 SEHNR, CDR2 FQNEAQ (reference sequence). In nucleotides, the CDR3 is TGTGCCAGCAGCCCCAAGGGACTAGCGTTAGCAGATACGCAGTATTTT. Its protein product is CASSPKGLALADTQYF.

This clonotype was observed a handful of times. V usage is TRBV27 and J usage is TRBJ2-5, with 8 positions matching TRBD1. The DNA end lines up better with TRBJ2-7; the J call may be wrong. CDR3 length: 16 amino acids. Germline CDR1 reads MNHEY; CDR2 reads SMNVEV (reference sequence). Here the CDR3 reads CASSSSSGQVVFEQYF. The CDR3 DNA is TGTGCCAGCAGCTCTTCATCGGGACAGGTTGTGTTCGAGCAGTACTTC.

The chain uses TRBV20-1 and TRBJ2-1; D gene uncertain. The germline V gene encodes CDR1 DFQATT and CDR2 SNEGSKA (reference sequence). The CDR3 sequence is 13 residues long. The V end was cut by 2 bases, the J end by 4 bases, with 9 bases between. The CDR3 DNA sequence: TGCAGTGCTAGAATCGTGGGTTACAATGAGCAGTTCTTC. Protein sequence: CSARIVGYNEQFF.

This clonotype was seen a few times. This sequence joins TRBV4-3 and TRBJ2-2; D gene ambiguous. The CDR3 consists of 18 residues. Trimming stripped 0 bases from V and 5 bases from J, with 19 bases between. CDR1 is LGHNA, CDR2 YSLEER, per germline. This CDR3 is CASSQDRSSYRTTGELFF. Written as DNA, the CDR3 is TGCGCCAGCAGCCAAGATCGTTCATCGTACAGAACTACCGGGGAGCTGTTTTTT.

This rearrangement joins TRBV10-3 to TRBJ2-1; possibly TRBD1 for D (6 bases). CDR3 length: 14 residues. Trimming removed 5 bases from V and 8 bases from J, with 16 bases in between. CDR1 ENHRY and CDR2 SYGVKD come from the germline V gene. The CDR3 sequence is CAISLGGSVDEQFF. The CDR3 coding sequence is TGTGCCATCAGTTTAGGGGGATCCGTCGATGAGCAGTTCTTC.

The DNA for the CDR3 is TGTGCCAGCAGGGTGACAGGGTCTACTGAAGCTTTCTTT. As protein: CASRVTGSTEAFF. The chain uses TRBV12-3 or TRBV12-4 and TRBJ1-1; 7 bases line up with TRBD1. Trimming removed 6 bases from V and 5 bases from J; junction bases left unmatched: 6. This CDR3 spans 13 amino acids.